This entry lists 15 T cell receptor beta chains sequenced from one sample in a study of shared clonotypes between healthy human individuals (TCRdb year 2020). Libraries were made using the immunoSEQ multiplex PCR assay. The table comes from immuneACCESS by way of TCRdb, which keeps in-frame sequences with V and J called. Part of the clones is missing from these tables; in studies checked, under half for an unresolved V gene and the rest for unknown reasons. Recorded for this sample are roughly 1.5 million clones; approximately 98% of them occurred a single time. The ten largest clones capture less than 0.55% of the sample. Sequencing was carried out using naive CD4+ T cells sorted from blood. The cell subset or site label corresponds to: CD45RA+ positively selected. These receptors all come from a man in his thirties or forties in good health.

This chain joins TRBV23-1 and TRBJ2-3; D is undetermined. TRBV23-1 is sorted into the ORF group, with uncertain function. CDR3 length equals 13 residues. V was trimmed by 6 bases and J by 6 bases, leaving 13 bases between them. The CDR3: CASRRTMRDTQYF. The CDR3, as DNA: TGCGCCAGCAGACGAACAATGAGGGATACGCAGTATTTT.

This clone appeared a single time. This chain's CDR3 is CAWSVPGTTSYEQYF. CDR3 nucleotide sequence: TGTGCCTGGAGTGTCCCCGGGACTACCTCCTACGAGCAGTACTTC. This chain links TRBV30 with TRBJ2-7; 7 bases are a match to TRBD2. Unmatched junction bases numbered 5, after V lost 0 bases and J lost 0 bases. This CDR3 region has 15 residues. CDR1 is GTSNPN, CDR2 SVGIG, per germline (reference sequence).

This clone was picked up a small number of times. CDR3 nucleotide sequence: TGTGCCAGCAGCTTAGGTGTAGAGCAGCCCCAGCATTTT. Translation gives CASSLGVEQPQHF. V and J are TRBV11-2 and TRBJ1-5; D gene uncertain. The germline CDR1 and CDR2 sequences are SGHAT and FQNNGV. V shed 1 base and J shed 7 bases, with 8 bases lying between them. This CDR3 contains 13 residues.

Remarks on this clone: Other DNA sequences from this sample encode an identical CDR3 as well. The rearrangement joins TRBV9 to TRBJ2-5; weak D call: TRBD1 (5 bases). This CDR3 contains 15 residues. The germline CDR1 and CDR2 sequences are SGDLS and YYNGEE. Trimming pared 1 base from V and 5 bases from J, leaving 15 bases between. CDR3 loop: CASSVFGTGGETQYF. The CDR3 DNA reads TGTGCCAGCAGCGTATTCGGAACAGGTGGGGAGACCCAGTACTTC.

J is TRBJ2-1 and V is TRBV7-9; 7 bases are shared with TRBD1. CDR1 SEHNR and CDR2 FQNEAQ come from the germline V gene (reference sequence). The ends lost 4 bases at V and 8 bases at J; junction bases unmatched: 20. There are 18 residues in the CDR3. This chain's CDR3 is CASSYLHTFGQDFYEQFF. As DNA, the CDR3 is TGTGCCAGCAGCTACCTTCATACCTTTGGACAGGACTTCTATGAGCAGTTCTTC. Using reference TRBV7-9 and TRBJ2-1 for the parts outside the CDR3, the full variable domain is DTGVSQNPRHKITKRGQNVTFRCDPISEHNRLYWYRQTLGQGPEFLTYFQNEAQLEKSRLLSDRFSAERPKGSFSTLEIQRTEQGDSAMYLCASSYLHTFGQDFYEQFFGPGTRLTVL.

This chain joins TRBV10-3 and TRBJ2-7; 7 positions match TRBD1. CDR1 is ENHRY and CDR2 is SYGVKD in the germline V gene. The V segment lost 3 bases and the J segment 5 bases; nucleotides outside the gene matches: 10. The CDR3 is 15 residues long. DNA of the CDR3: TGTGCCATCAGTGATGCGGACAGGTCTACCCACGAGCAGTACTTC. Protein: CAISDADRSTHEQYF.

The CDR3 DNA reads TGTGCCAGCAGCGTGGACAGGGCGAGCACCGGGGAGCTGTTTTTT. Its protein is CASSVDRASTGELFF. J is TRBJ2-2 and V is TRBV11-2; 8 nucleotides line up with TRBD1. Germline V gene sequence: CDR1 SGHAT, CDR2 FQNNGV. This CDR3 comprises 15 residues. V was clipped by 5 bases and J by 4 bases; unmatched bases: 6.

V and J are TRBV6-5 and TRBJ1-5, with D maybe TRBD1 (5 bases). V was shortened by 6 bases and J by 3 bases, with 15 bases between the two germline ends. CDR3 length: 15 residues. The germline CDR1 and CDR2 sequences are MNHEY and SVGAGI. In DNA, the CDR3 is TGTGCCAGCAGCCGATCAGCACAGGACAATCAGCCCCAGCATTTT. It codes for CASSRSAQDNQPQHF.

The V call is TRBV30, the J call TRBJ2-3, with a tentative D call TRBD2 (7 bases). CDR1 and CDR2 (germline): GTSNPN, SVGIG (reference sequence). The CDR3 length is 14 residues. The germline V and J ends were trimmed by 2 bases and 2 bases, with 11 bases remaining between them. The CDR3 region has the DNA TGTGCCTGGAGTAAGGGGGGGATCACAGATACGCAGTATTTT. It translates to CAWSKGGITDTQYF.

This chain connects TRBV27 to TRBJ2-3; a possible D gene is TRBD2 (5 bases). Germline V gene data show CDR1 as MNHEY and CDR2 as SMNVEV (reference sequence). This CDR3 comprises 14 residues. The V gene lost 6 bases and the J gene lost 2 bases, with 12 bases spanning the gap. In nucleotides, the CDR3 is TGTGCCAGCAGGGAGGCGGGTAACACAGATACGCAGTATTTT. It encodes CASREAGNTDTQYF.

The chain has TRBV28 and TRBJ1-2; 9 positions agree with TRBD1. Germline trimming cut 7 bases from V and 6 bases from J; bases unmatched to any gene: 9. CDR1 MDHEN and CDR2 SYDVKM come from the germline V gene. The CDR3 spans 14 residues. CDR3 coding DNA: TGTGCCAGCAATCAACCGGGACAGGGTCATGGCTACACCTTC. Residues: CASNQPGQGHGYTF.

The chain combines TRBV28 with TRBJ1-2; the match to TRBD1 covers 10 bases. V shed 6 bases, J shed 4 bases, and the junction held 5 bases outside the gene matches. The CDR3 has 14 amino acids. CDR1 and CDR2 from the germline V gene are MDHEN and SYDVKM. The CDR3 DNA reads TGTGCCAGCAGCCGGGGACAGGGGACCTATGGCTACACCTTC. Amino acids: CASSRGQGTYGYTF.

The chain joins TRBV7-2 to TRBJ2-3; 13 bases match TRBD2. Germline values: CDR1 SGHTA, CDR2 FQGNSA. Trimming removed 8 bases from V and 4 bases from J; junction bases left unmatched: 3. The CDR3 has 14 amino acids. CDR3 residues: CASLTSGRPDTQYF. CDR3 DNA sequence: TGTGCCAGCCTGACTAGCGGGAGGCCAGATACGCAGTATTTT.

The chain employs TRBV12-5 and TRBJ2-3; D uncertain. Trimming cost V 8 bases and J 1 base, with 7 bases left between them. CDR1 and CDR2 (germline): LGHNT, FRNRAP. This CDR3 has 12 residues. CDR3 DNA: TGTGCTAGTCGGTCCGGCACAGATACGCAGTATTTT. It specifies CASRSGTDTQYF.

The rearrangement uses TRBV2 and TRBJ2-7; D uncertain. The V end lost 5 bases, the J end lost 1 base, and 6 bases lay between the germline ends. Germline CDR1 reads SNHLY; CDR2 reads FYNNEI. The CDR3 has 12 amino acids. The CDR3 region is CASSSVSYEQYF. CDR3 nucleotides: TGTGCCAGCAGTAGCGTTTCCTACGAGCAGTACTTC.